Listed below are T cell receptor beta chains from one sample, sequenced in a study of cytomegalovirus exposure and HLA in healthy donors. Generated by immunoSEQ multiplex PCR, the TCRdb table keeps only in-frame clones and is missing some. The sample includes 100,000 to 150,000 clones, 70% to 85% of them seen just once. Sequencing was carried out using PBMCs. These receptors all come from a boy aged 5-17 years in good health and CMV-seronegative. Each CDR3 is given with its conserved first and last residue. A D gene is named only where the DNA matches it firmly. The listing skips clone size in some rows; elsewhere it reads once, few, many or a size class.

>.|TRBJ1-2|TRBV11-1|15|.
TGTGCCAGCAGCTTGGAGACAGGCCAATCGGATGGCTACACCTTC
CASSLETGQSDGYTF
>once|TRBJ1-6|TRBV27|12|.
TGTGCCAGCAGTTTAAACGCGGGACCCCTCCACTTT
CASSLNAGPLHF
>.|TRBJ1-5|TRBV7-2|13|.
TGTGCCAGCCGCGGCAGGGAGGGTCAGCCCCAGCATTTT
CASRGREGQPQHF
>few|TRBJ1-1|TRBV19|15|TRBD1
TGTGCCAGCCTCCGGGACAGCCTTATGAACACTGAAGCTTTCTTT
CASLRDSLMNTEAFF
>.|TRBJ1-4|TRBV4-1|14|TRBD1
TGCGCCAGCAGCCCGGGACAGGGTTCTGAAAAACTGTTTTTT
CASSPGQGSEKLFF
>few|TRBJ2-3|TRBV30|15|TRBD2
TGTGCCTGGAGTGTACTAGCGGCTAGCACAGATACGCAGTATTTT
CAWSVLAASTDTQYF
>once|TRBJ2-7|TRBV6-5|14|.
TGTGCCAGCAGTTACGGGCCCGACAACTACGAGCAGTACTTC
CASSYGPDNYEQYF
>.|TRBJ1-5|TRBV11-3|11|TRBD1
TGTGCCAGCAGCACCCAGGGGGGCCAGCATTTT
CASSTQGGQHF
>.|TRBJ2-3|TRBV4-2|16|.
TGTGCCAGCAGCTGGGTTGAAGCAGGGGCCACAGATACGCAGTATTTT
CASSWVEAGATDTQYF
>few|TRBJ2-3|TRBV15|14|.
TGTGCCACCAGCAGAGATCGCCGACAGGATACGCAGTATTTT
CATSRDRRQDTQYF
>.|TRBJ1-5|TRBV7-8|14|.
TGTGCCAGCAGCCCCCGGAGGCGCAATCAGCCCCAGCATTTT
CASSPRRRNQPQHF
>once|TRBJ1-2|TRBV25-1|13|.
TGTGCCAGCAGTGGGACGGACTACTATGGCTACACCTTC
CASSGTDYYGYTF
>.|TRBJ2-1|TRBV4-3|13|.
TGCGCCAGCAGCCAAGCCCCGTTCAATGAGCAGTTCTTC
CASSQAPFNEQFF
>.|TRBJ2-1|TRBV4-3|18|TRBD2
TGCGCCAGCAGCCAAGCCCTCCGGACTAGCGGATCAATTATTGAGCAGTTCTTC
CASSQALRTSGSIIEQFF
>.|TRBJ1-2|TRBV9|16|.
TGTGCCAGCAGCGTAGGTGGAGGGACCCCGGCGGATGGCTACACCTTC
CASSVGGGTPADGYTF
>.|TRBJ1-3|TRBV5-5|16|.
TGTGCCAGCAGCTCCCCCGGGACATCCGACCTAAACACCATATATTTT
CASSSPGTSDLNTIYF
>few|TRBJ2-2|TRBV4-3|16|TRBD2
TGCGCCAGCAGCCAAGCAGCGGGGGATATCACCGGGGAGCTGTTTTTT
CASSQAAGDITGELFF
>few|TRBJ1-1|TRBV27|13|TRBD1
TGTGCCAGCAGTTACAGGGGGGCCACTGAAGCTTTCTTT
CASSYRGATEAFF
>.|TRBJ2-2|TRBV7-6|17|.
TGTGCCAGCAGCTTAGGGTGGGGGCACTCGAACACCGGGGAGCTGTTTTTT
CASSLGWGHSNTGELFF
>.|TRBJ2-3|TRBV6-4|15|TRBD2
TGTGCCAGCAGTGTTCGAGCGGGGAGTGCAGATACGCAGTATTTT
CASSVRAGSADTQYF
>.|TRBJ1-2|TRBV15|15|.
TGTGCCACCAGCGAAGTCCAGGGGTTTCCCCATGGCTACACCTTC
CATSEVQGFPHGYTF
>few|TRBJ2-7|TRBV4-3|14|.
TGCGCCAGCAGCCAAGGCAGGGGCTTGTACGAGCAGTACTTC
CASSQGRGLYEQYF
>.|TRBJ2-7|TRBV5-4|16|TRBD2
TGTGCCAGCAGCTTGGCCGGCGGGAGGGGGGTCTACGAGCAGTACTTC
CASSLAGGRGVYEQYF
>.|TRBJ1-3|TRBV9|17|TRBD1
TGTGCCAGCAGCGCTCGGGACAGGCTCCTCTCTGGAAACACCATATATTTT
CASSARDRLLSGNTIYF
>.|TRBJ2-1|TRBV27|17|.
TGTGCCAGCAGTTTAATTCTTTCAGCGTTCCAGAACAATGAGCAGTTCTTC
CASSLILSAFQNNEQFF
>.|TRBJ1-6|TRBV5-1|18|TRBD1
TGCGCCAGCAGCTGGGGACAGCATGACAATGGGAAAGCGCCGGCCCTCCACTTT
CASSWGQHDNGKAPALHF
>.|TRBJ2-7|TRBV7-9|16|.
TGTGCCAGCACCGTCGAGGGGGTAGGTCCGGTATACGAGCAGTACTTC
CASTVEGVGPVYEQYF
>.|TRBJ1-1|TRBV7-9|15|.
TGTGCCAGCAGCTTAGCGCCAAGCATGAACACTGAAGCTTTCTTT
CASSLAPSMNTEAFF